This entry is about one T cell receptor (beta chain). No antigen is known for it. The input lacks base qualities; no much larger clone sits a single base away. The data were taken from a study of Ad26.COV2.S vaccination and SARS-CoV-2 variants (dated by TCRdb to the early 2020s). Concerning the study at large: Donors in the vaccine arm were drawn from COV1001, a phase I-IIa trial of Ad26.COV2.S in healthy adults that was multicentre, randomized, double-blind and placebo-controlled. Ad26.COV2.S was given intramuscularly at 5x10^10 or 1x10^11 viral particles, as a single shot or as two shots 56 days apart. Sequencing of the TCRbeta repertoire served to evaluate the specificity and breadth of SARS-CoV-2-reactive T cell receptors following Ad26.COV2.S vaccination. The TCR-sequenced set comprised around 30 samples: approximately 20 Ad26.COV2.S vaccine recipients, 5 placebo recipients and 8 SARS-CoV-2 convalescent individuals. Trial participants were randomized into five groups of five, in which low-dose or high-dose Ad26.COV2.S was given once or twice, or placebo was given on both occasions. Blinding of investigators to trial group allocation was maintained during experiments and outcome assessment.

Overall study outcomes, separate from this receptor: After vaccination, substantial breadth of spike-specific CD8+ and CD4+ T cell responses was reported. Ad26.COV2.S recipients had higher spike-specific TCR breadth than placebo recipients (P = 0.0014). Non-spike TCR breadth was comparable between vaccine and placebo recipients, consistent with the vaccine containing only spike. It was noted by the authors that total T cell responses may have been underestimated by the TCR breadth and depth analyses. The study lacked the statistical power to compare responses across vaccine doses or regimens.

V is pared back by 1 base and J by 9 bases, with 13 bases lying between the germline termini. Including the terminal cysteine and phenylalanine, the CDR3 comprises 15 residues. The entry retains the CDR3 DNA only, 45 bases that are in frame from base 1. CDR1 and CDR2 are drawn from the germline V gene: MDHEN, SYDVKM. The immunoSEQ Assay was used to sequence TCRbeta CDR3 regions. After extraction, genomic DNA underwent amplification by bias-controlled multiplex PCR, followed by high-throughput sequencing. The original pipeline was this. To quantify the absolute abundance of each unique TCRbeta CDR3 region, sequences were collapsed and filtered. T cell fraction was estimated by normalizing TCRbeta template counts to usable DNA, which was measured by amplifying reference genes present in all nucleated cells. Repertoire TCRs were annotated as SARS-CoV-2-specific by exact matching of V gene, CDR3 amino acid sequence and J gene to a known reactive TCR set. The reference SARS-CoV-2 TCR set came from MIRA and was filtered for enrichment in COVID-19-positive ImmuneCODE repertoires, removing public or cross-reactive TCRs. Using the MIRA antigens, annotated TCRs were further analysed by specific ORF or by position within an ORF. Breadth was defined as annotated unique rearrangements over total unique productive rearrangements; depth was the summed frequency of those rearrangements. Group comparisons of TCR breadth used two-sided Wilcoxon rank-sum tests. TCRdb retrieved this table from immuneACCESS and kept in-frame rearrangements only. Not all clones are present; in checked studies, unresolved V genes account for under half, and no reason is known for the remainder. That table supplies the V and J calls and clone size; D and trimming were determined from the DNA. A total of about 400,000 clones appear in this sample, around 92% of them only once. About 1.6% of the sample is in the top ten clones.

What this sample's treatment or condition label stands for: around 19 received Ad26.COV2.S at low or high dose, single or two shots; a few received placebo; per-sample allocation not given. For vaccine and placebo recipients, the sequenced repertoires came from samples collected on day 63 after the first injection. Between 29 July and 7 August 2020, Cohort 1b enrolled about 27 adults aged 18-55 years at one site in Boston, USA. Ad26.COV2.S was a replication-incompetent adenovirus type 26 vector that expressed a prefusion-stabilized SARS-CoV-2 spike protein derived from the original Wuhan strain. Material: peripheral blood, obtained in a trial of Ad26.COV2.S vaccine versus placebo. The chain links TRBV28 with TRBJ1-6, with the D segment identity uncertain. This TCR derives from a person between 18 and 59 years old who received the Ad26.COV2.S COVID-19 vaccine or a placebo. The CDR3 protein sequence reads: CASSLLEGFGSPLHF. The nucleotides read TGTGCCAGCAGTTTATTGGAGGGTTTCGGTTCACCCCTCCACTTT.